This T cell receptor beta chain was obtained from a study of CD8 T cells in ankylosing spondylitis. CDR1 is MNHEY, CDR2 SMNVEV, per germline (reference sequence). This CDR3 is 14 amino acids long. Trimming removed 1 base at V and 6 bases at J, with 13 bases between. For TCR beta, libraries came from quantitative 5'-RACE with molecular barcodes. MiXCR, run by TCRdb on the 5' RACE reads, gives a single entry per CDR3 protein. The data hold 200,000 to 250,000 distinct CDR3 sequences, with about 16% observed a single time. Whole-study findings and limits: Characteristic, it appeared, of ankylosing spondylitis blood was a TCR beta motif of several highly homologous variants. Earlier studies detected some motif variants in reactive arthritis synovial fluid and blood.

This clonotype was recorded a few times. Its target is unknown. The sample consisted of blood, either unsorted or a sorted T cell fraction (not recorded which). The receptor's source is a male donor with ankylosing spondylitis. The chain carries TRBV27 and TRBJ2-7, with D perhaps being TRBD1 or TRBD2 (6 bases each). CDR3 bases: TGTGCCAGCAGTTTATTAGGGGGGCCGTCCGAGCAGTACTTC. Protein sequence: CASSLLGGPSEQYF.